The subject of this entry is one TCR beta chain. Antigen specificity is unknown. This sample stems from a study of blood T cells in healthy people across ages. Study-level information: Capture by template switching was about one barcoded beta molecule per two T cells. Broader study findings: Naive and antigen-experienced cells were not separated, limiting conclusive comparison.

The CDR3 has 15 amino acids. Germline lookup yields CDR1 SEHNR and CDR2 FQNEAQ (reference sequence). The V gene lost 5 bases and the J gene lost 6 bases, with 19 bases spanning the gap. Alongside a J-beta primer mix, a sample-barcoded 5' primer served in a second PCR lasting 7 to 11 cycles. Each CDR3 protein gets one entry after TCRdb re-called the 5' RACE reads with MiXCR. The table includes approximately 1,700,000 distinct CDR3 sequences, about 39% detected once. V usage is TRBV7-9 and J usage is TRBJ1-2; D is possibly TRBD1 (6 bases). Sequencing was carried out using blood. The TCR comes from a human donor in good health. CDR3 sequence (DNA): TGTGCCAGCAGCCATCCGATGACAGGCATTAATGGCTACACCTTC. It encodes CASSHPMTGINGYTF. The full variable domain, rest sourced from reference TRBV7-9 and TRBJ1-2, is DTGVSQNPRHKITKRGQNVTFRCDPISEHNRLYWYRQTLGQGPEFLTYFQNEAQLEKSRLLSDRFSAERPKGSFSTLEIQRTEQGDSAMYLCASSHPMTGINGYTFGSGTRLTVV.